This T cell receptor beta chain was captured in a study of blood T cells in healthy people across ages. Study-level results: Estimates of diversity drawn from one million T cells were considered underestimates. Conclusively comparing naive with antigen-experienced cells was impossible with unsorted PBMCs. Roughly linearly, TCR beta diversity per million T cells fell as age increased.

This clonotype turned up a few times. What it binds is unknown. The individuals who served as donors were healthy Caucasians living in Russia, aged roughly 6 to 95. The CDR3 covers 14 residues. CDR1 is DFQATT, CDR2 SNEGSKA, per germline (reference sequence). The junction had 9 bases not matched to a gene; V was cut back by 3 bases and J by 5 bases. A J-beta primer mix and a sample-barcoded 5' primer were used in a second PCR of about 7 to 12 cycles. A single record per CDR3 protein comes from TCRdb applying MiXCR to the 5' RACE reads. Of about 620,000 distinct CDR3 sequences listed, under 25% are singletons.

The sequenced sample consisted of blood. The chain combines TRBV20-1 with TRBJ2-7; 8 bases match TRBD1. The sequence derives from a man aged 70-80 years in good health. The CDR3 coding sequence is TGCAGTGCTAGGACGTCACAGGGGGGTGACGAGCAGTACTTC. This sequence encodes CSARTSQGGDEQYF.